The rows below give T cell receptor beta chains drawn from one sample of a study of blood T cell repertoires in COVID-19. The data were produced by immunoSEQ multiplex PCR, yet TCRdb's version contains in-frame clones alone and is incomplete. Among 360,000 or so clones listed, around 83% were seen once. The sequencing sample was made of PBMCs or T cells enriched from blood (not recorded which). The receptors come from a woman aged 50 to 65 who had recovered from COVID-19. CDR3s include the opening cysteine and the closing phenylalanine or tryptophan. A D gene is named only where the DNA matches it firmly. Size values are once, few and many counts, or a class for expanded clones, and some rows have none.

clone_size,j_call,d_call,v_call,cdr3_nt,cdr3_aa
.,TRBJ1-1,TRBD1,TRBV6-5,TGTGCCAGCATCTCTACAGGGGACAGGATAGCTTTCTTT,CASISTGDRIAFF
.,TRBJ1-4,.,TRBV11-2,TGTGCCAGCAGCTTAGGACTCGGTAATGAAAAACTGTTTTTT,CASSLGLGNEKLFF
.,TRBJ2-7,.,TRBV7-2,TGTGCCAGCAGCTTAGGGGGCAGTATGTACGAGCAGTACTTC,CASSLGGSMYEQYF
few,TRBJ1-5,.,TRBV29-1,TGCAGCGTTGTGGACAGCGTCAATCAGCCCCAGCATTTT,CSVVDSVNQPQHF
.,TRBJ1-6,.,TRBV19,TGTGCCAGTAAGGACACAGGTGGTTCACCCCTCCACTTT,CASKDTGGSPLHF
.,TRBJ1-1,.,TRBV5-5,TGTGCCAGCAGCTTTTCAGGGGACACTGAAGCTTTCTTT,CASSFSGDTEAFF
.,TRBJ2-3,TRBD2,TRBV6-2/TRBV6-3,TGTGCCAGCAGTTACGAACTAGCGGGAGGGGATACGCAGTATTTT,CASSYELAGGDTQYF
.,TRBJ1-6,.,TRBV4-1,TGCGCCAGCAGTCCTCCGGCGGGCAGCAATTCACCCCTCCACTTT,CASSPPAGSNSPLHF
.,TRBJ2-1,TRBD1,TRBV6-1,TGTGCCAGCAGTGAAAGGGACAGGGCCGATGAGCAGTTCTTC,CASSERDRADEQFF
.,TRBJ1-2,.,TRBV11-1,TGTGCCAGCAGCCAACCGGAGGGCAACTATGGCTACACCTTC,CASSQPEGNYGYTF
.,TRBJ1-2,.,TRBV15,TGTGCCACCAGCACCCGAGGACTCAACTATGGCTACACCTTC,CATSTRGLNYGYTF
once,TRBJ1-5,.,TRBV6-1,TGTGCCAGCAGTGAGTTGACAGACAATCAGCCCCAGCATTTT,CASSELTDNQPQHF
.,TRBJ1-1,.,TRBV7-3,TGTGCCAGCAGCTCAGGACAGACCACTATCACTGAAGCTTTCTTT,CASSSGQTTITEAFF
.,TRBJ2-1,.,TRBV7-9,TGTGCCAGCAGCTTACGAGTAGATGAGCAGTTCTTC,CASSLRVDEQFF
.,TRBJ1-1,.,TRBV4-1,TGCGCCAGCAGCCCAGGCCCGGCCGTCGGGGTGATGAACACTGAAGCTTTCTTT,CASSPGPAVGVMNTEAFF
few,TRBJ2-7,.,TRBV7-2,TGTGCCAGCAGCTTTGGCCGATCCTACGAGCAGTACTTC,CASSFGRSYEQYF
.,TRBJ1-1,.,TRBV7-2,TGTGCCAGCAGCTTACCGGGTCGGCCTGAAGCTTTCTTT,CASSLPGRPEAFF
.,TRBJ1-1,.,TRBV20-1,TGCAGTGCTAGAGTTTCGACGGGGGCTTTCTTT,CSARVSTGAFF
.,TRBJ2-1,TRBD2,TRBV3-1/TRBV3-2,TGTGCCAGTGCCTCTAGCGGCTCCTACAATGAGCAGTTCTTC,CASASSGSYNEQFF
.,TRBJ2-7,TRBD1,TRBV7-2,TGTGCCAGCAGCCCTAACAGGGGGCTAACCTACGAGCAGTACTTC,CASSPNRGLTYEQYF
.,TRBJ2-7,TRBD2,TRBV7-3,TGTGCCAGCAGCTCCCACGGGTTGGCGGGAGGGCCCCACGAGCAGTACTTC,CASSSHGLAGGPHEQYF
.,TRBJ1-2,.,TRBV7-9,TGTGCCAGCAGCTTCCACAGGGCCATTAACTATGGCTACACCTTC,CASSFHRAINYGYTF
.,TRBJ2-7,.,TRBV6-2/TRBV6-3,TGTGCCAGCAGTGTCCGGGAAGCTCAGTACTTC,CASSVREAQYF
.,TRBJ2-5,.,TRBV4-2,TGTGCCAGCAGCCAAGAGCCACGGGGCCAAGAGACCCAGTACTTC,CASSQEPRGQETQYF
few,TRBJ2-7,.,TRBV7-2,TGTGCCAGCAGCTTAGCAGGCGGAACCTACGAGCAGTACTTC,CASSLAGGTYEQYF
once,TRBJ1-3,.,TRBV4-1,TGCGCCAGCAGCCAAATTAACTCTGGAAACACCATATATTTT,CASSQINSGNTIYF
.,TRBJ1-2,TRBD1,TRBV5-1,TGCGCCAGCAGCTTGGGCGGGACAGGCTACGACTATGGCTACACCTTC,CASSLGGTGYDYGYTF
.,TRBJ1-6,TRBD1,TRBV6-6,TGTGCCAGCAGTCCGTCCGGGACAGGGAATTCACCCCTCCACTTT,CASSPSGTGNSPLHF
.,TRBJ2-3,TRBD1,TRBV5-4,TGTGCCAGCAGCACCCGGGACAGGCAGACGGATACGCAGTATTTT,CASSTRDRQTDTQYF
few,TRBJ1-2,TRBD1,TRBV19,TGTGCCAGTAGTATGGGTAGGGGGCAAAACTATGGCTACACCTTC,CASSMGRGQNYGYTF
once,TRBJ1-1,.,TRBV7-9,TGTGCCAGCAGCTTAGGTACCTTCTACAGACTACCGAACACTGAAGCTTTCTTT,CASSLGTFYRLPNTEAFF
.,TRBJ2-5,.,TRBV5-5,TGTGCCAGCAGCTTGGTAGTTTTGGGGGCTGCCCTTTGGGAGACCCAGTACTTC,CASSLVVLGAALWETQYF
.,TRBJ2-7,TRBD1,TRBV18,TGTGCCAGCTCACCCGAGCAGGGGGTCGAGCAGTACTTC,CASSPEQGVEQYF
.,TRBJ1-1,.,TRBV5-1,TGCGCCAGCAGCTTGGGGGGGCGGATACTAAACACTGAAGCTTTCTTT,CASSLGGRILNTEAFF
.,TRBJ1-5,TRBD1,TRBV18,TGTGCCAGCTCACCCGGACAGGGAGGCAATCAGCCCCAGCATTTT,CASSPGQGGNQPQHF
.,TRBJ1-2,TRBD1,TRBV7-6,TGTGCCAGCAGCAACGAGGACAGGGGAGCTAACTATGGCTACACCTTC,CASSNEDRGANYGYTF
few,TRBJ1-5,TRBD1,TRBV19,TGTGCCAGTAGTACCTACGCACCTCGGACAGGGGCGTCGGTGCCCCAGCATTTT,CASSTYAPRTGASVPQHF
.,TRBJ1-1,.,TRBV2,TGTGCCAGCAAACCCGGGGGGGGAAGCACTGAAGCTTTCTTT,CASKPGGGSTEAFF
.,TRBJ1-2,.,TRBV15,TGTGCCACCAGCAGAGATCAGGGCAACTATGGCTACACCTTC,CATSRDQGNYGYTF
.,TRBJ1-4,.,TRBV2,TGTGCCAGCAGTGGCCAGGGTCAAGAAAAACTGTTTTTT,CASSGQGQEKLFF
.,TRBJ2-2,.,TRBV3-1/TRBV3-2,TGTGCCAGCAGCCAAGGGACTGTTATGCCCGGGGAGCTGTTTTTT,CASSQGTVMPGELFF
.,TRBJ1-2,TRBD1,TRBV29-1,TGCAGCACCAGACAGGGGCTGGGCGGCTACACCTTC,CSTRQGLGGYTF
.,TRBJ1-2,.,TRBV19,TGTGCCAGTAGTCACAGGGCTTCTAAACTGAACTATGGCTACACCTTC,CASSHRASKLNYGYTF
.,TRBJ1-2,TRBD1,TRBV30,TGTGCCTGGAGCCCCTATCGGGGACAGGGAGTTGGCTACACCTTC,CAWSPYRGQGVGYTF
once,TRBJ1-1,TRBD1,TRBV11-3,TGTGCCAGCAGCCCTGGGACAGCTAGGGTAGGGACTGAAGCTTTCTTT,CASSPGTARVGTEAFF
.,TRBJ2-4,.,TRBV12-3/TRBV12-4,TGTGCCAGCCAGTTATCGAAAAACATTCAGTACTTC,CASQLSKNIQYF
.,TRBJ2-7,TRBD2,TRBV27,TGTGCCAGCAGTCGCGGGACTAGCGGAACCTACGAGCAGTACTTC,CASSRGTSGTYEQYF
once,TRBJ1-2,.,TRBV30,TGTGCCTGGAGGAGGGGACCAGGGGATGGCTACACCTTC,CAWRRGPGDGYTF
.,TRBJ1-1,TRBD1,TRBV11-3,TGTGCCAGCAGCTTAAACCGAGACAGGGACACTGAAGCTTTCTTT,CASSLNRDRDTEAFF
.,TRBJ1-2,.,TRBV16,TGTGCCAGCAGCCAGGAGCGGGGGCAAGGGTATGGCTACACCTTC,CASSQERGQGYGYTF
.,TRBJ2-7,.,TRBV9,TGTGCCAGCAGCGTTCCCCCCACCGGCGAGCAGTACTTC,CASSVPPTGEQYF
once,TRBJ1-2,TRBD1,TRBV4-3,TGCGCCAGCAGCCAAGGGACAGGGAGGATTATCGATGGCTACACCTTC,CASSQGTGRIIDGYTF
few,TRBJ1-2,.,TRBV30,TGTGCCTGGGATTTTTCAGGGAGGCATGGCTACACCTTC,CAWDFSGRHGYTF